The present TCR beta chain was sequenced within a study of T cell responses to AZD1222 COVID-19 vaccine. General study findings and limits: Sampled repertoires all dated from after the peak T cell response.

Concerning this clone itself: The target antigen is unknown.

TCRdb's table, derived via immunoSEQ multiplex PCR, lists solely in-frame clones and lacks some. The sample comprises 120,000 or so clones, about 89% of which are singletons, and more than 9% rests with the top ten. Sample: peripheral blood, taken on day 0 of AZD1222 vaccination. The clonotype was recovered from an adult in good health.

The CDR3 sequence: CASSPPSGPETQYF. The CDR3 DNA reads TGTGCCAGCTCACCACCCTCAGGGCCAGAGACCCAGTACTTC. This sequence joins TRBV18 and TRBJ2-5; a possible D gene is TRBD1 (5 bases). The germline V and J ends were trimmed by 0 bases and 4 bases, with 9 bases remaining between them. CDR1 and CDR2 from the germline V gene are KGHSH and LQKENI. This CDR3 comprises 14 residues. Full variable domain (outside the CDR3, taken from reference TRBV18 and TRBJ2-5): NAGVMQNPRHLVRRRGQEARLRCSPMKGHSHVYWYRQLPEEGLKFMVYLQKENIIDESGMPKERFSAEFPKEGPSILRIQQVVRGDSAAYFCASSPPSGPETQYFGPGTRLLVL.